The following is a T cell receptor (beta chain) sequence with its context. The antigen is unknown. This sample is part of a study of monozygotic twins with inflammatory bowel disease. TCRdb reworked the 5' RACE reads into one entry per CDR3 protein, no DNA. The sample includes fewer than 350,000 distinct CDR3 sequences. Study observations and caveats: Healthy co-twins showed greater TCRbeta diversity (inverse Simpson) than IBD patients.

The CDR3 is 14 amino acids. Germline V gene data show CDR1 as KGHSH and CDR2 as LQKENI. Blood (around 2.5 ml) was collected from every donor individually. No T cells were sorted before total RNA was taken from whole blood. The source is a human donor with ulcerative colitis or Crohn's disease, or a healthy co-twin of an affected twin (not recorded which). V and J are TRBV18 and TRBJ2-7; the TRBD1 assignment by TCRdb is unverifiable without DNA. The sequenced sample consisted of blood. This CDR3 reads CASSGQGIGYEQYF.